This T cell receptor (beta chain) was found in a study of T cells in Graves' hyperthyroidism and ophthalmopathy. Study summary: At initial diagnosis, before any treatment had begun, peripheral blood was obtained. Findings of the study overall: Peripheral blood also featured most of the thyroid clonotypes expanded above 0.001. A model of 13 V-J features distinguished ophthalmopathy from stable hyperthyroidism.

It was RNA transcripts that yielded the amplified TCR beta CDR3 regions. During a first-round RT-PCR of the TCR CDR3, the HTBI primer set was used. TCRdb recomputed calls from the multiplex PCR reads with MiXCR, one row per CDR3 protein. The table includes approximately 600,000 distinct CDR3 sequences, roughly 15% detected once. This clonotype was observed a few times. The antigen is undetermined. Fresh peripheral blood, 10 ml, was the source of the PBMCs. This receptor was taken from a woman between 35 and 50 years old with Graves' ophthalmopathy. Input material: blood.

CDR3 coding DNA: TGTGCCAGCACCGGGACAGTCTTCTACGAGCAGTACTTC. It codes for CASTGTVFYEQYF. V gene TRBV28 combines with J gene TRBJ2-7, with TRBD1 matching over 7 bases. J lost 3 bases, V lost 7 bases, and 6 bases had no gene match. This CDR3 region has 13 residues. CDR1 and CDR2 (germline): MDHEN, SYDVKM.